A single sample gave rise to the 15 T cell receptor beta chains below, sequenced in a study of cytomegalovirus exposure and HLA in healthy donors. The PCR had 60 Vbeta and 13 Jbeta primers. Generated by immunoSEQ multiplex PCR, the TCRdb table keeps only in-frame clones and is missing some. This sample has hundreds of thousands of clones, with 70% to 80% found just once. Source material: PBMCs. The receptors originated from a girl aged 2-10 years in good health and CMV-seronegative.

The chain is built from TRBV6-4 and TRBJ2-1; TRBD2 matches at 8 bases. The CDR3 has 15 amino acids. CDR1 is MRHNA and CDR2 is SNTAGT in the germline V gene. The V gene end was trimmed by 6 bases and the J gene end by 4 bases; junction bases not matched to a gene: 8. CDR3 amino acids: CASSPGVAGYNEQFF. CDR3 nucleotide sequence: TGTGCCAGCAGCCCGGGGGTAGCGGGATACAATGAGCAGTTCTTC.

This rearrangement joins TRBV6-1 to TRBJ1-2, with D uncertain. Trimming took off 5 bases at V and 3 bases at J, with 13 bases between the two ends. CDR1 MNHNS and CDR2 SASEGT come from the germline V gene. The CDR3 spans 14 residues. CDR3 protein: CASSQVPRYYGYTF. The DNA of the CDR3 is TGTGCCAGCAGTCAAGTCCCCAGGTACTATGGCTACACCTTC.

The chain couples TRBV27 to TRBJ2-7, with 8 bases fitting TRBD1. This CDR3 contains 13 residues. V was clipped by 2 bases and J by 7 bases; unmatched bases: 4. CDR1 MNHEY and CDR2 SMNVEV come from the germline V gene (reference sequence). In DNA, the CDR3 is TGTGCCAGCAGTTTAGGGCAGGGGGCGGAGCAGTACTTC. It yields the protein CASSLGQGAEQYF.

V gene TRBV7-9 combines with J gene TRBJ2-5; 14 positions agree with TRBD2. J lost 0 bases, V lost 5 bases, and 5 bases had no gene match. The CDR3 length is 17 residues. Germline assignment: CDR1 SEHNR and CDR2 FQNEAQ (reference sequence). The CDR3, as DNA: TGTGCCAGCAGCAAGGGACTAGCGGGGGCCTACCAAGAGACCCAGTACTTC. Its protein product is CASSKGLAGAYQETQYF.

The chain is built from TRBV5-4 and TRBJ2-6, with D hard to call. The CDR3 length is 17 residues. The V gene's germline CDR1 is SGHNT and CDR2 YYREEE (reference sequence). The V end lost 0 bases, the J end lost 0 bases, and 10 bases lay between the germline ends. CDR3 DNA: TGTGCCAGCAGCTTGGAACAGTCCAGCTCTGGGGCCAACGTCCTGACTTTC. Amino acid sequence: CASSLEQSSSGANVLTF. The full variable domain, its missing parts supplied by reference TRBV5-4 and TRBJ2-6, is ETGVTQSPTHLIKTRGQQVTLRCSSQSGHNTVSWYQQALGQGPQFIFQYYREEENGRGNFPPRFSGLQFPNYSSELNVNALELDDSALYLCASSLEQSSSGANVLTFGAGSRLTVL.

The chain links TRBV9 to TRBJ2-1; D is perhaps TRBD1 (5 bases). The V gene's germline CDR1 is SGDLS and CDR2 YYNGEE. Trimming took off 0 bases at V and 8 bases at J, with 21 bases between the two ends. The CDR3 sequence is 17 residues long. The chain's CDR3 is CASSVGPPGLTQYEQFF. CDR3 DNA: TGTGCCAGCAGCGTAGGCCCCCCAGGGTTAACGCAGTATGAGCAGTTCTTC.

A single count supports this clone. This rearrangement joins TRBV7-7 to TRBJ2-5; possibly TRBD2 for D (7 bases). The CDR3 has 16 residues. Germline V gene sequence: CDR1 SSHAT, CDR2 FNYEAQ (reference sequence). Trimming removed 5 bases at V and 9 bases at J, with 25 bases between. The CDR3 nucleotides read TGTGCCAGCAGCCGTAGCGTATTTGGCGAGGGGGGGTCCCAGTACTTC. Protein: CASSRSVFGEGGSQYF.

The gene calls are TRBV5-1 and TRBJ2-7, with TRBD2 as a possible D gene (6 bases). The CDR3 is 16 residues long. Trimming shortened V by 3 bases and J by 5 bases, and 21 bases separated the two germline ends. Germline V CDR1 and CDR2: SGHRS, YFSETQ. CDR3 sequence reads: CASSSALLAAADEQYF. The CDR3 nucleotides read TGCGCCAGCAGCTCCGCGCTACTAGCAGCGGCCGACGAGCAGTACTTC.

The CDR3 spells CASSPGTGGNYGYTF. The CDR3 DNA sequence: TGTGCCAGCTCGCCCGGGACAGGGGGGAACTATGGCTACACCTTC. The chain has TRBV18 and TRBJ1-2, with 11 positions matching TRBD1. Germline-derived CDR1 and CDR2 are KGHSH and LQKENI. The CDR3 totals 15 residues. J gave up 2 bases and V 6 bases, and 5 bases lay outside the gene matches.

J is TRBJ1-1 and V is TRBV11-1; D is perhaps TRBD1 (5 bases). V lost 5 bases and J lost 3, with 16 bases in between. The CDR3 has 15 amino acids. Germline-derived CDR1 and CDR2 are SGHAT and FQDESV (reference sequence). The CDR3 loop is CASSQGLLRDTEAFF. DNA for the CDR3: TGTGCCAGCAGCCAGGGACTCCTTCGGGACACTGAAGCTTTCTTT.

The chain combines TRBV5-4 with TRBJ2-5, with 10 bases matching TRBD2. In germline, CDR1 is SGHNT, CDR2 YYREEE (reference sequence). The CDR3 runs 15 residues. The ends lost 4 bases at V and 3 bases at J; junction bases unmatched: 6. CDR3 sequence (DNA): TGTGCCAGCAGCCCGACCACTAGCGGGGAAGAGACCCAGTACTTC. This sequence encodes CASSPTTSGEETQYF.

This clone was counted between two and nine times. The CDR3 loop reads CASSPRVGHTDPSAGYTF. The CDR3 DNA is TGTGCCAGCTCACCGAGGGTAGGTCACACCGACCCATCCGCCGGCTACACCTTC. The J gene is TRBJ1-2, the V gene TRBV18; the D is unclear. V lost 3 bases and J lost 8, with 28 bases in between. The CDR3 totals 18 residues. The V gene's germline CDR1 is KGHSH and CDR2 LQKENI.

The chain combines TRBV6-1 with TRBJ2-3; TRBD2 is a possible D gene (6 bases). The V gene lost 4 bases and the J gene lost 4 bases, with 12 bases spanning the gap. Germline V gene lookup returns CDR1 MNHNS and CDR2 SASEGT. CDR3 length: 14 residues. In nucleotides, the CDR3 is TGTGCCAGCAGTGCGCGGGGATCGGCAGATACGCAGTATTTT. Translated: CASSARGSADTQYF.

This chain connects TRBV6-5 to TRBJ2-5, with D hard to call. The CDR3 loop spans 13 amino acids. The V gene lost 7 bases and the J gene lost 5 bases, with 14 bases spanning the gap. Germline CDR1 reads MNHEY; CDR2 reads SVGAGI. CDR3 DNA: TGTGCCAGCAAGGTAGCAAGCTGGGAGACCCAGTACTTC. Encoded protein: CASKVASWETQYF.

J is TRBJ1-2 and V is TRBV5-1; the match to TRBD1 covers 9 bases. From germline, CDR1 is SGHRS and CDR2 YFSETQ. This CDR3 comprises 15 residues. The junction had 7 bases not matched to a gene; V was cut back by 3 bases and J by 4 bases. This CDR3 is CASSSAGQGTYGYTF. The CDR3, as DNA: TGCGCCAGCAGCTCCGCCGGACAGGGGACCTATGGCTACACCTTC. The entire variable domain, with the rest obtained from reference TRBV5-1 and TRBJ1-2, is as follows: KAGVTQTPRYLIKTRGQQVTLSCSPISGHRSVSWYQQTPGQGLQFLFEYFSETQRNKGNFPGRFSGRQFSNSRSEMNVSTLELGDSALYLCASSSAGQGTYGYTFGSGTRLTVV.